Listed below are T cell receptor beta chains from one sample, sequenced in a study of blood T cell repertoires in COVID-19. Here immunoSEQ multiplex PCR was the method, and the copy in TCRdb shows in-frame clones only, minus some. Among about 170,000 clones listed, approximately 86% were seen once. Sequencing input: peripheral blood. These receptors all stem from a man between 65 and 85 years old with acute or convalescent COVID-19. The CDR3 runs from the conserved cysteine through the conserved F or W. D genes are given only for firm matches. Not all rows give a size; the values are once, few, many and, for expanded clones, a class.

v_call: TRBV15
d_call: .
j_call: TRBJ2-3
clone_size: .
cdr3_length: 16
cdr3_nt: TGTGCCACCAGCAGACTTTCCGTCTCTAGCACAGATACGCAGTATTTT
cdr3_aa: CATSRLSVSSTDTQYF

v_call: TRBV27
d_call: .
j_call: TRBJ1-5
clone_size: .
cdr3_length: 15
cdr3_nt: TGTGCCAGCAGTCCCTTTTGGGGGGGCGACCAGCCCCAGCATTTT
cdr3_aa: CASSPFWGGDQPQHF

v_call: TRBV6-5
d_call: TRBD1
j_call: TRBJ1-1
clone_size: .
cdr3_length: 16
cdr3_nt: TGTGCCAGCAGTTACTCTTCCGGACAGGGAGGCCCTGAAGCTTTCTTT
cdr3_aa: CASSYSSGQGGPEAFF

v_call: TRBV27
d_call: .
j_call: TRBJ1-1
clone_size: .
cdr3_length: 14
cdr3_nt: TGTGCCAGCAGTTCGGGGGCGGGGGGAGGTGAAGCTTTCTTT
cdr3_aa: CASSSGAGGGEAFF

v_call: TRBV9
d_call: .
j_call: TRBJ2-5
clone_size: .
cdr3_length: 16
cdr3_nt: TGTGCCAGCAGCGTAGGGTTTGGGGGCGGCCAAGAGACCCAGTACTTC
cdr3_aa: CASSVGFGGGQETQYF

v_call: TRBV7-2
d_call: TRBD2
j_call: TRBJ2-1
clone_size: .
cdr3_length: 18
cdr3_nt: TGTGCCAGCAGCTTGGAACTAGCGCGTAGGATGAACTACAATGAGCAGTTCTTC
cdr3_aa: CASSLELARRMNYNEQFF

v_call: TRBV28
d_call: TRBD2
j_call: TRBJ2-1
clone_size: .
cdr3_length: 15
cdr3_nt: TGTGCCAGCAGTTCACTAGCGGGAGGGTACAATGAGCAGTTCTTC
cdr3_aa: CASSSLAGGYNEQFF

v_call: TRBV5-6
d_call: .
j_call: TRBJ2-7
clone_size: .
cdr3_length: 13
cdr3_nt: TGTGCCAGCAGCTTGCTAGGTTCCTACGAGCAGTACTTC
cdr3_aa: CASSLLGSYEQYF

v_call: TRBV4-1
d_call: .
j_call: TRBJ2-7
clone_size: .
cdr3_length: 14
cdr3_nt: TGCGCCAGCAGCCAAGATAGGGGCCATACGAAACAGTACTTC
cdr3_aa: CASSQDRGHTKQYF

v_call: TRBV5-1
d_call: .
j_call: TRBJ1-1
clone_size: .
cdr3_length: 14
cdr3_nt: TGCGCCAGCAGCTTGGATCAGGGGAACACTGAAGCTTTCTTT
cdr3_aa: CASSLDQGNTEAFF

v_call: TRBV29-1
d_call: .
j_call: TRBJ1-2
clone_size: .
cdr3_length: 16
cdr3_nt: TGCAGCGTTGAAAGTTTGGGGCCATCGGTGGGCTATGGCTACACCTTC
cdr3_aa: CSVESLGPSVGYGYTF

v_call: TRBV27
d_call: .
j_call: TRBJ1-1
clone_size: .
cdr3_length: 14
cdr3_nt: TGTGCCAGCAGTTCCCTCCCATCTGACTCTGAAGCTTTCTTT
cdr3_aa: CASSSLPSDSEAFF

v_call: TRBV19
d_call: TRBD1
j_call: TRBJ2-3
clone_size: .
cdr3_length: 16
cdr3_nt: TGTGCCAGTAGTCCAGCGGACAGGGGTTTCACAGATACGCAGTATTTT
cdr3_aa: CASSPADRGFTDTQYF

v_call: TRBV9
d_call: .
j_call: TRBJ2-1
clone_size: few
cdr3_length: 15
cdr3_nt: TGTGCCAGCAGCGAATACCTAGGGGCGAGCAATGAGCAGTTCTTC
cdr3_aa: CASSEYLGASNEQFF

v_call: TRBV7-2
d_call: .
j_call: TRBJ1-4
clone_size: .
cdr3_length: 17
cdr3_nt: TGTGCCAGCGGGCAGGGGCCGCCGGGTGGTGGTAATGAAAAACTGTTTTTT
cdr3_aa: CASGQGPPGGGNEKLFF

v_call: TRBV9
d_call: .
j_call: TRBJ1-4
clone_size: .
cdr3_length: 13
cdr3_nt: TGTGCCAGCAGCGTATATACTAATGAAAAACTGTTTTTT
cdr3_aa: CASSVYTNEKLFF

v_call: TRBV7-3
d_call: .
j_call: TRBJ2-2
clone_size: .
cdr3_length: 13
cdr3_nt: TGTGCCAGCAGCCCTAGGCCGTCCGGGGAGCTGTTTTTT
cdr3_aa: CASSPRPSGELFF

v_call: TRBV7-8
d_call: .
j_call: TRBJ2-3
clone_size: .
cdr3_length: 17
cdr3_nt: TGTGCCAGCAGCTTAGTACGGACACTTACTAGCACAGATACGCAGTATTTT
cdr3_aa: CASSLVRTLTSTDTQYF

v_call: TRBV11-2
d_call: TRBD2
j_call: TRBJ2-5
clone_size: once
cdr3_length: 17
cdr3_nt: TGTGCCAGCAGCCTCCTAGCGGGAAGGCCGCTGGGGGAGACCCAGTACTTC
cdr3_aa: CASSLLAGRPLGETQYF

v_call: TRBV9
d_call: TRBD1
j_call: TRBJ1-5
clone_size: .
cdr3_length: 14
cdr3_nt: TGTGCCAGCAGCCAAGACAGGGGGAGTCAGCCCCAGCATTTT
cdr3_aa: CASSQDRGSQPQHF

v_call: TRBV15
d_call: .
j_call: TRBJ1-2
clone_size: .
cdr3_length: 14
cdr3_nt: TGTGCCACCAGCAGAGGGGGGGAAGCCTATGGCTACACCTTC
cdr3_aa: CATSRGGEAYGYTF

v_call: TRBV2
d_call: .
j_call: TRBJ2-1
clone_size: .
cdr3_length: 13
cdr3_nt: TGTGCCAGCAGTGCAGGTCCTTACAATGAGCAGTTCTTC
cdr3_aa: CASSAGPYNEQFF

v_call: TRBV9
d_call: TRBD2
j_call: TRBJ2-5
clone_size: .
cdr3_length: 18
cdr3_nt: TGTGCCAGCAGCGTTCGTCCGGGAGGCGGGGGACGAAAAGAGACCCAGTACTTC
cdr3_aa: CASSVRPGGGGRKETQYF

v_call: TRBV14
d_call: .
j_call: TRBJ2-4
clone_size: .
cdr3_length: 15
cdr3_nt: TGTGCCAGCAGCCAAGAGAGGGCCCGGGGAAACATTCAGTACTTC
cdr3_aa: CASSQERARGNIQYF

v_call: TRBV4-1
d_call: TRBD2
j_call: TRBJ2-1
clone_size: .
cdr3_length: 16
cdr3_nt: TGCGCCAGCAGCCAAGACCAGCGGGGGAAAAACAATGAGCAGTTCTTC
cdr3_aa: CASSQDQRGKNNEQFF

v_call: TRBV5-1
d_call: .
j_call: TRBJ1-2
clone_size: .
cdr3_length: 13
cdr3_nt: TGCGCCAGCAGCTTGGACGGGTCGTATGGCTACACCTTC
cdr3_aa: CASSLDGSYGYTF

v_call: TRBV7-3
d_call: TRBD2
j_call: TRBJ2-3
clone_size: once
cdr3_length: 13
cdr3_nt: TGTGCCAGCAGCTATTCGAGCGGGGAGACGCAGTATTTT
cdr3_aa: CASSYSSGETQYF

v_call: TRBV6-5
d_call: TRBD2
j_call: TRBJ2-4
clone_size: .
cdr3_length: 15
cdr3_nt: TGTGCCAGCACGGGGGGAGCGGGGGGGAGAAACATTCAGTACTTC
cdr3_aa: CASTGGAGGRNIQYF

v_call: TRBV5-4
d_call: .
j_call: TRBJ1-6
clone_size: .
cdr3_length: 14
cdr3_nt: TGTGCCAGCAGCGATGAATACAGGAGTTCACCCCTCCACTTT
cdr3_aa: CASSDEYRSSPLHF

v_call: TRBV3-1/TRBV3-2
d_call: .
j_call: TRBJ2-7
clone_size: .
cdr3_length: 15
cdr3_nt: TGTGCCAGCAGCCAAGAACAGGGCTTTACCTACGAGCAGTACTTC
cdr3_aa: CASSQEQGFTYEQYF

v_call: TRBV11-1
d_call: TRBD2
j_call: TRBJ2-2
clone_size: .
cdr3_length: 14
cdr3_nt: TGTGCCAGCAGCCAGCGGGAGAACACCGGGGAGCTGTTTTTT
cdr3_aa: CASSQRENTGELFF

v_call: TRBV4-3
d_call: .
j_call: TRBJ2-7
clone_size: .
cdr3_length: 15
cdr3_nt: TGCGCCAGCAGCCTCACGAACTCTGGGGCCGGCAAGCAGTACTTC
cdr3_aa: CASSLTNSGAGKQYF